Below, 7 T cell receptor beta chains from the same sample are listed, as sequenced in a study of blood T cell repertoires in COVID-19. TCRdb's copy holds only in-frame clones and misses some; the assay was immunoSEQ multiplex PCR. The repertoire includes tens of thousands of clones, around 83% of them detected once, and roughly 28% sits in the top ten. Sequenced: peripheral blood. The receptor source for this set is a man aged 65 to 79 with acute or convalescent COVID-19.

This chain connects TRBV28 to TRBJ2-7; perhaps TRBD1 as D (6 bases). This CDR3 has 16 amino acids. Trimming removed 4 bases from V and 5 bases from J, with 21 bases in between. Germline-derived CDR1 and CDR2 are MDHEN and SYDVKM. CDR3 loop: CASSSPVPPTGDEQYF. The CDR3 DNA is TGTGCCAGCAGTTCGCCTGTCCCCCCGACAGGTGACGAGCAGTACTTC.

In DNA, the CDR3 is TGTGCCAGCAGTTTCACCGGGACAGAGGGTACTGAAGCTTTCTTT. This codes for CASSFTGTEGTEAFF. The rearrangement joins TRBV6-5 to TRBJ1-1; 7 positions match TRBD1. CDR3 size: 15 residues. Trimming at V came to 4 bases and at J to 5 bases, leaving 10 bases not matched to a gene. Germline V gene sequence: CDR1 MNHEY, CDR2 SVGAGI.

This sequence joins TRBV6-2 or TRBV6-3 and TRBJ1-2, with D uncertain. V was pared by 2 bases and J by 4 bases, with 5 bases between. The germline V gene encodes CDR1 MNHEY and CDR2 SVGEGT. The CDR3 is 12 residues long. The chain's CDR3 is CASSYGSYGYTF. CDR3 sequence (DNA): TGTGCCAGCAGTTACGGGAGCTATGGCTACACCTTC.

The V gene is TRBV5-1, the J gene TRBJ1-4, with 7 bases identical to TRBD1. The germline CDR1 and CDR2 sequences are SGHRS and YFSETQ. Germline trimming cut 1 base from V and 4 bases from J; bases unmatched to any gene: 7. The CDR3 has 16 amino acids. The CDR3 DNA reads as TGCGCCAGCAGCTTGCAGGGGGTGGGCTTTAATGAAAAACTGTTTTTT. It encodes CASSLQGVGFNEKLFF. The variable domain in full, with the rest retrieved from reference TRBV5-1 and TRBJ1-4, is KAGVTQTPRYLIKTRGQQVTLSCSPISGHRSVSWYQQTPGQGLQFLFEYFSETQRNKGNFPGRFSGRQFSNSRSEMNVSTLELGDSALYLCASSLQGVGFNEKLFFGSGTQLSVL.

The chain combines TRBV30 with TRBJ2-7; the D gene is possibly TRBD2 (5 bases). The CDR3 runs to 15 residues. Between the trimmed V and J ends, which lost 0 bases and 5 bases, there was a span of 17 bases. The germline CDR1 and CDR2 sequences are GTSNPN and SVGIG (reference sequence). The CDR3 nucleotides read TGTGCCTGGAGTGTAAGCGGCATGGGCGCCCACGAGCAGTACTTC. Its translation: CAWSVSGMGAHEQYF.

This rearrangement joins TRBV7-8 to TRBJ2-7; 9 bases are shared with TRBD2. The germline V gene encodes CDR1 SGHVS and CDR2 FQNEAQ. CDR3 length: 17 amino acids. Trimming took 3 bases from V and 0 from J; bases not matched to a gene: 9. The CDR3 DNA is TGTGCCAGCAGCTTCACTTTAGCGGGAGAATCCTCCTACGAGCAGTACTTC. Translating gives CASSFTLAGESSYEQYF.

In its sample, this clone was seen once. The V and J genes are TRBV2 and TRBJ1-2, with D hard to call. V lost 7 bases, J lost 0 bases, and 9 bases lay in between. CDR1 is SNHLY, CDR2 FYNNEI, per germline. This CDR3 is built from 13 residues. The CDR3, as DNA: TGTGCCAGCACAGACACCGCTAACTATGGCTACACCTTC. Residues: CASTDTANYGYTF.